This T cell receptor beta chain appears in the sequencing data of a study of radiation and T cells in renal cell carcinoma. Study observations and caveats: Pretreatment tumor biopsies were lacking, so baseline clonotypes are unknown.

Germline CDR1 and CDR2: LGHNA and YNFKEQ. V was pared by 4 bases and J by 11 bases, with 12 bases of the junction left unmatched. CDR3 length: 17 amino acids. Notes on this clone: Antigen: not known.

Some clones are missing from TCRdb's copy, which holds only in-frame ones; the method was immunoSEQ multiplex PCR. The data hold some 50,000 clones, with roughly 84% observed a single time. As for time point: baseline pretreatment blood. The treatment: 15 Gy SBRT to primary tumor, nephrectomy 4 weeks later. This receptor was identified in a woman aged 70-85 years with renal cell carcinoma. The sample here was blood, taken from a patient whose treatment included radiotherapy and nephrectomy. This chain links TRBV4-2 with TRBJ2-1; 15 nucleotides line up with TRBD2. CDR3 sequence (DNA): TGTGCCAGCAGCCGACAGGAGGACGGACTAGCGGGAGGGAAGCAGTTCTTC. It specifies CASSRQEDGLAGGKQFF.